This T cell receptor (beta chain) was sequenced in a study of early stage breast cancer tumors. Study as a whole: Most invasive tumors, about 75% of the 16, were ER+/PR+/HER2-. Each sample averaged around 10-fold read coverage. The study's findings and limits: Compared with adjacent normal breast, tumors showed 2 to 2.5-fold denser, more clonal T cells.

Germline CDR1 is MDHEN and CDR2 is SYDVKM. The CDR3 is 15 amino acids. The V gene end was trimmed by 6 bases and the J gene end by 7 bases; junction bases not matched to a gene: 12. Points on this clone: The antigen is not known.

Profiled with immunoSEQ multiplex PCR; TCRdb holds only in-frame clones, not every one. The sample includes around 78,000 clones, 65% to 80% seen only once; the top ten take 3% to 4.5%. The chain recombines TRBV28 with TRBJ1-2, with TRBD1 identical over 9 bases. The origin of this receptor is a person between 55 and 70 years old with breast cancer. The sample was blood. In nucleotides, the CDR3 is TGTGCCAGCAGCTCCGGGACAGGGCTCCTTAGTGGCTACACCTTC. Translation gives CASSSGTGLLSGYTF.